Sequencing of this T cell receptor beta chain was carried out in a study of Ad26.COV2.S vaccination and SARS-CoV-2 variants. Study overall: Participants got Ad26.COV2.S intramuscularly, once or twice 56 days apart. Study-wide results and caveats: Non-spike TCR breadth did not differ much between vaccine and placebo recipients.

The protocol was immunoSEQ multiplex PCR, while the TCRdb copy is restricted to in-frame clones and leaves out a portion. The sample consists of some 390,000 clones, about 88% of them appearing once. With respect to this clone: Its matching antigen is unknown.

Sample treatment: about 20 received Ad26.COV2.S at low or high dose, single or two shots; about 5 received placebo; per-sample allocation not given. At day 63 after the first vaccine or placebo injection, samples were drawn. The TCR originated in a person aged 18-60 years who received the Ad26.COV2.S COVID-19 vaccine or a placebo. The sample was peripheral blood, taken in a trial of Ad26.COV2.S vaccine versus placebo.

The CDR3 here is CATSRAANTEAFF. Here the CDR3 DNA reads TGTGCCACCAGCAGAGCAGCGAACACTGAAGCTTTCTTT. The V call is TRBV15, the J call TRBJ1-1; D is undetermined. Per the germline V gene, CDR1 is LNHNV and CDR2 is YYDKDF (reference sequence). Trimming removed 1 base from V and 1 base from J, with 4 bases in between. The CDR3 length is 13 residues.